These 26 T cell receptor beta chains were sequenced from one sample in a study of cytomegalovirus exposure and HLA in healthy donors. Vbeta (60) and Jbeta (13) primers were used in the PCR. Sequenced by immunoSEQ multiplex PCR; TCRdb stores in-frame clones only, minus some. The sample carries almost 200,000 clones, around 78% recorded once. Sequencing was performed on PBMCs. These receptors all stem from a man aged 30 to 45 in good health and CMV-seronegative.

This chain links TRBV30 with TRBJ2-7; a weak D match, TRBD1 (5 bases). Germline CDR1 and CDR2: GTSNPN and SVGIG (reference sequence). Trimming removed 7 bases at V and 1 base at J, with 11 bases between. The CDR3 extends over 12 amino acids. CDR3 bases: TGTGCCTTAACAGGATTATCCTACGAGCAGTACTTC. Its protein product is CALTGLSYEQYF.

This chain links TRBV10-3 with TRBJ2-3, with 10 nucleotides matching TRBD2. V shed 3 bases and J 1 base; nucleotides not matched to a gene: 1. Germline V CDR1 and CDR2: ENHRY, SYGVKD. The length of the CDR3 is 15 residues. DNA for the CDR3: TGTGCCATCAGTGAAAGCGGGGGGGGCACAGATACGCAGTATTTT. Translation gives CAISESGGGTDTQYF.

The CDR3: CASRAIRDRANNEQFF. CDR3 coding DNA: TGTGCCAGCAGGGCTATCCGGGACAGGGCTAACAATGAGCAGTTCTTC. The gene calls are TRBV11-2 and TRBJ2-1, with TRBD1 matching over 9 bases. The germline V gene encodes CDR1 SGHAT and CDR2 FQNNGV. V lost 6 bases, J lost 5 bases, and 11 bases stayed unmatched. CDR3 length: 16 amino acids.

The V and J genes are TRBV5-1 and TRBJ2-7, with D possibly matching TRBD2 (6 bases). The CDR3 runs to 16 residues. The V gene's germline CDR1 is SGHRS and CDR2 YFSETQ. Trimming pared 0 bases from V and 2 bases from J, leaving 15 bases between. The CDR3 is CASSLVGSGFPYEQYF. CDR3 DNA sequence: TGCGCCAGCAGCTTGGTGGGTAGCGGATTCCCCTACGAGCAGTACTTC. Combining the CDR3 with reference TRBV5-1 and TRBJ2-7 gives the whole variable domain KAGVTQTPRYLIKTRGQQVTLSCSPISGHRSVSWYQQTPGQGLQFLFEYFSETQRNKGNFPGRFSGRQFSNSRSEMNVSTLELGDSALYLCASSLVGSGFPYEQYFGPGTRLTVT.

This clone was detected only once. V usage is TRBV2 and J usage is TRBJ1-1; tentatively, D is TRBD1 (5 bases). V shed 3 bases and J shed 12 bases, with 14 bases lying between them. Germline loops: CDR1 SNHLY, CDR2 FYNNEI. This CDR3 is built from 12 residues. The CDR3 protein is CASSDRQFDPFF. The CDR3 DNA reads TGTGCCAGCAGTGACCGACAGTTTGATCCTTTCTTT.

As DNA, the CDR3 is TGCGCCAGCAGCTTGTCCGGGACAGGGGGGGAAAAACTGTTTTTT. Encoded protein: CASSLSGTGGEKLFF. The chain recombines TRBV5-1 with TRBJ1-4; 11 nucleotides align to TRBD1. CDR1 and CDR2 from the germline V gene are SGHRS and YFSETQ. This CDR3 comprises 15 residues. The V gene end was trimmed by 1 base and the J gene end by 8 bases; junction bases not matched to a gene: 4.

The chain is built from TRBV5-4 and TRBJ2-1, with a possible D match to TRBD2 (6 bases). Germline V lookup: CDR1 SGHNT, CDR2 YYREEE (reference sequence). This CDR3 comprises 14 residues. Trimming left V 0 bases short and J 7 bases short, with 11 bases between. The CDR3 sequence is CASSLGLDLNEQFF. Written as DNA, the CDR3 is TGTGCCAGCAGCTTGGGACTAGACCTAAATGAGCAGTTCTTC.

This clone was found a few times. The chain links TRBV4-1 to TRBJ2-5; D possibly corresponds to TRBD2 (6 bases). CDR1 and CDR2 from the germline V gene are MGHRA and YSYEKL. Trimming pared 0 bases from V and 4 bases from J, leaving 12 bases between. CDR3 size: 15 residues. The CDR3 sequence: CASSQDGISGETQYF. The CDR3 bases are TGCGCCAGCAGCCAAGATGGTATTAGCGGAGAGACCCAGTACTTC.

A single count supports this clone. The genes are TRBV7-3 and TRBJ2-2; 9 positions agree with TRBD2. CDR1 is SGHTA, CDR2 FQGTGA, per germline. The CDR3 sequence is 15 residues long. J lost 0 bases, V lost 5 bases, and 1 base had no gene match. CDR3 sequence: CASSLAGSNTGELFF. The CDR3, as DNA: TGTGCCAGCAGCCTAGCGGGGTCGAACACCGGGGAGCTGTTTTTT.

The rearrangement links TRBV4-2 to TRBJ2-7; 11 bases fit TRBD2. The V gene's germline CDR1 is LGHNA and CDR2 YNFKEQ. The CDR3 has 18 amino acids. With V trimmed by 2 bases and J by 0 bases, 9 bases remained unmatched. The CDR3 sequence: CASSQTSGSEGISYEQYF. The CDR3 DNA reads TGTGCCAGCAGCCAAACTAGCGGGAGTGAAGGGATCTCCTACGAGCAGTACTTC.

This chain connects TRBV10-3 to TRBJ2-5, with a possible D match to TRBD2 (5 bases). TRBJ2-7 matches the DNA end more closely, so the J call is doubtful. Germline loops: CDR1 ENHRY, CDR2 SYGVKD. The CDR3 sequence is 16 residues long. CDR3 sequence (DNA): TGTGCCATCAGTGACTTAGCGACGGCTGGGTCCTACGAGCAGTACTTC. Translating it yields CAISDLATAGSYEQYF.

V and J are TRBV28 and TRBJ1-2; maybe TRBD1 (6 bases). This CDR3 comprises 14 residues. Deletions cut 3 bases from V and 1 base from J, with 9 bases between. The germline V gene has CDR1 MDHEN and CDR2 SYDVKM. The CDR3 DNA follows: TGTGCCAGCAGTTTCGGACAGTTTAACTATGGCTACACCTTC. It codes for CASSFGQFNYGYTF.

Comments on this clone: The limits of the CDR3 on the DNA are not certain, so only TCRdb's listed CDR3 is given. The chain combines TRBV29-1 with TRBJ1-2; the D segment call TRBD1 is taken from the table without a DNA check. The CDR3 region is 10 residues in length, termini included. CDR1 and CDR2 from the germline V gene are SQVTM and ANQGSEA. This CDR3 reads CSVGAGANTF.

The J gene is TRBJ1-1, the V gene TRBV5-4; D gene uncertain. The CDR3 is 14 residues long. Germline-derived CDR1 and CDR2 are SGHNT and YYREEE (reference sequence). With 4 bases removed from V and 3 bases from J, the gap between germline ends came to 13 bases. This CDR3 is CASSQGLTDTEAFF. CDR3 in DNA: TGTGCCAGCAGCCAAGGACTGACGGACACTGAAGCTTTCTTT. The complete variable domain, with remaining parts taken from reference TRBV5-4 and TRBJ1-1, reads ETGVTQSPTHLIKTRGQQVTLRCSSQSGHNTVSWYQQALGQGPQFIFQYYREEENGRGNFPPRFSGLQFPNYSSELNVNALELDDSALYLCASSQGLTDTEAFFGQGTRLTVV.

CDR3 residues: CASSQEGPASGMVNEQFF. The CDR3 DNA sequence: TGCGCCAGCAGCCAAGAGGGGCCGGCTAGCGGGATGGTGAATGAGCAGTTCTTC. The rearrangement joins TRBV4-1 to TRBJ2-1; TRBD2 matches at 9 bases. This CDR3 is 18 amino acids long. With 0 bases clipped from V and 7 bases from J, the junction kept 13 bases outside the gene matches. CDR1 is MGHRA and CDR2 is YSYEKL in the germline V gene.

The V call is TRBV15, the J call TRBJ2-7; unclear D gene. V lost 0 bases and J 3 bases, leaving 6 bases between the germline ends. The germline V gene encodes CDR1 LNHNV and CDR2 YYDKDF (reference sequence). The CDR3 contains 13 residues. In nucleotides, the CDR3 is TGTGCCACCAGCAGAGATATAGACTACGAGCAGTACTTC. This translates into CATSRDIDYEQYF.

DNA for the CDR3: TGTGCCAGCAGCACCCCCGGGAGCTACGAGCAGTACTTC. This translates into CASSTPGSYEQYF. The chain links TRBV11-2 to TRBJ2-7; a weak D match, TRBD2 (6 bases). The CDR3 is 13 residues long. Germline CDR1 is SGHAT and CDR2 is FQNNGV. V shed 5 bases and J shed 3 bases, with 11 bases lying between them.

This clone has a single count. This chain links TRBV28 with TRBJ2-6; D unresolved. The CDR3 is made up of 16 amino acids. V lost 2 bases and J 2 bases, leaving 10 bases between the germline ends. Germline lookup yields CDR1 MDHEN and CDR2 SYDVKM. The CDR3 is CASSLGPATGANVLTF. The CDR3 DNA reads as TGTGCCAGCAGTTTAGGGCCGGCGACTGGGGCCAACGTCCTGACTTTC.

This rearrangement joins TRBV14 to TRBJ1-2; D not resolved. The CDR3 length is 12 residues. With 4 bases removed from V and 8 bases from J, the gap between germline ends came to 11 bases. Germline V gene lookup returns CDR1 SGHDN and CDR2 FVKESK. CDR3 DNA: TGTGCCAGCAGCCGTACCCGAGGGGGCTACACCTTC. Encoded protein: CASSRTRGGYTF. The full variable domain, its missing parts supplied by reference TRBV14 and TRBJ1-2, is EAGVTQFPSHSVIEKGQTVTLRCDPISGHDNLYWYRRVMGKEIKFLLHFVKESKQDESGMPNNRFLAERTGGTYSTLKVQPAELEDSGVYFCASSRTRGGYTFGSGTRLTVV.

This clone was counted between two and nine times. This rearrangement joins TRBV5-4 to TRBJ1-2; no firm D call. The CDR3 is made up of 14 amino acids. The ends were cut back, 4 bases at V and 0 bases at J, with 10 bases in the middle. Germline CDR1 SGHNT, CDR2 YYREEE (reference sequence). CDR3 coding DNA: TGTGCCAGCAGCCGAGACGGGGCTAACTATGGCTACACCTTC. Amino acids: CASSRDGANYGYTF.

The chain links TRBV19 to TRBJ2-7; unclear D gene. The germline V and J ends were trimmed by 3 bases and 7 bases, with 4 bases remaining between them. Per the germline V gene, CDR1 is LNHDA and CDR2 is SQIVND (reference sequence). The CDR3 is 10 residues long. CDR3 amino acids: CASSIREQYF. The CDR3 DNA reads TGTGCCAGTAGTATCCGGGAGCAGTACTTC.

This clone was counted a single time. The chain couples TRBV9 to TRBJ2-1; 10 bases fit TRBD2. This CDR3 comprises 16 residues. The germline CDR1 and CDR2 sequences are SGDLS and YYNGEE. The trim removed 1 base at V and 6 bases at J, leaving 7 bases unmatched. The CDR3 here is CASSVRSGRALNEQFF. The CDR3 DNA sequence: TGTGCCAGCAGCGTAAGGAGCGGGAGGGCCCTCAATGAGCAGTTCTTC.

In this sample, this clone turned up once. The chain uses TRBV2 and TRBJ2-7; TRBD1 matches 9 bases. J lost 3 bases, V lost 4 bases, and 1 base had no gene match. The CDR3 sequence is 13 residues long. Germline V gives CDR1 SNHLY, CDR2 FYNNEI. The CDR3 sequence: CASSADRGYEQYF. CDR3 bases: TGTGCCAGCAGTGCGGACAGGGGCTACGAGCAGTACTTC.

The V call is TRBV5-4, the J call TRBJ2-7; TRBD1 agrees at 8 bases. Germline CDR1 SGHNT, CDR2 YYREEE (reference sequence). Trimming removed 4 bases from V and 1 base from J; junction bases left unmatched: 7. The CDR3 loop spans 15 amino acids. Here the CDR3 reads CASSQAGTGSYEQYF. For the CDR3, the DNA is TGTGCCAGCAGCCAGGCCGGGACAGGATCCTACGAGCAGTACTTC.

This clone was counted between two and nine times. V is TRBV5-6 and J is TRBJ1-1; D is unclear. The CDR3 consists of 13 residues. Germline V gives CDR1 SGHDT, CDR2 YYEEEE. V dropped 0 bases and J dropped 3 bases, with 6 bases sitting between them. CDR3 bases: TGTGCCAGCAGCTTGGTTTCCGACACTGAAGCTTTCTTT. Translation: CASSLVSDTEAFF.

The CDR3 is CASSSEDLGEAFF. CDR3 coding DNA: TGTGCCAGCAGCTCCGAGGACTTGGGTGAAGCTTTCTTT. The V call is TRBV11-1, the J call TRBJ1-1; D not resolved. CDR3 length: 13 amino acids. The V gene lost 4 bases and the J gene lost 7 bases, with 13 bases spanning the gap. CDR1 and CDR2 (germline): SGHAT, FQDESV (reference sequence).